The T cell receptor beta chain described here comes from a study of radiation and T cells in renal cell carcinoma. TCRdb keeps only in-frame clones here, not all; method: immunoSEQ multiplex PCR. The data hold about 130,000 clones, with about four fifths observed a single time. This CDR3 spans 16 amino acids. V gave up 4 bases and J gave up 0 bases; unmatched junction bases: 6. Germline V gene sequence: CDR1 LNHDA, CDR2 SQIVND (reference sequence). Indicated time point: blood 2 weeks post-SBRT. Treatment given: 15 Gy SBRT to primary tumor, nephrectomy 4 weeks later. This sample comprised blood, obtained from a patient whose treatment included radiotherapy and nephrectomy. The chain is built from TRBV19 and TRBJ2-4, with 7 bases identical to TRBD1. This clonotype originated in a man aged 50 or older with renal cell carcinoma. The CDR3: CASSTGAGGAKNIQYF. CDR3 sequence (DNA): TGTGCCAGTAGTACGGGCGCAGGGGGAGCCAAAAACATTCAGTACTTC.